These T cell receptor beta chains were read from a single sample in a study of T-cell memory formation after mild COVID-19. TCRdb called the 5' RACE reads again in MiXCR, with one record for every CDR3 protein. The sample holds about 12,000 distinct CDR3 sequences; 13% to 15% are singletons and the top ten take around half. The sample comprised PBMCs or a T cell subset sorted from them (not recorded which). The receptors were sampled from a man aged 18 to 35 who had mild COVID-19 (a few samples of this study predate the infection). Cell type and time point are not known. The CDR3 runs from the conserved cysteine through the conserved F or W. The D gene is left open where the match is weak. Clone size is stated in some rows and not others, as once, few, many or a class when expanded.

v_gene: TRBV3-1; d_gene: TRBD1; j_gene: TRBJ1-6; abundance: -; CDR3nt: TGTGCCAGCAGCCGAGGACAGGGGGCTGGGACCTATAATTCACCCCTCCACTTT; CDR3aa: CASSRGQGAGTYNSPLHF
v_gene: TRBV7-8; d_gene: TRBD1; j_gene: TRBJ2-1; abundance: many; CDR3nt: TGTGCCAGCAGCCAAGGGACAGGGTTCGGCTACAATGAGCAGTTCTTC; CDR3aa: CASSQGTGFGYNEQFF
v_gene: TRBV11-1; d_gene: -; j_gene: TRBJ2-1; abundance: many; CDR3nt: TGTGCCAGCAGCTTAAGAGGGGGGACAAGCTCCTACAATGAGCAGTTCTTC; CDR3aa: CASSLRGGTSSYNEQFF
v_gene: TRBV30; d_gene: -; j_gene: TRBJ1-4; abundance: few; CDR3nt: TGTGCCTGGAGTGTCGCAGGGGCTAATGAAAAACTGTTTTTT; CDR3aa: CAWSVAGANEKLFF
v_gene: TRBV9; d_gene: -; j_gene: TRBJ2-1; abundance: many; CDR3nt: TGTGCCAGCAGCTTGGGGACTTCGACCTACAATGAGCAGTTCTTC; CDR3aa: CASSLGTSTYNEQFF
v_gene: TRBV5-6; d_gene: -; j_gene: TRBJ2-7; abundance: many; CDR3nt: TGTGCCAGCAGCTCCGGGCCTTACGAGCAGTACTTC; CDR3aa: CASSSGPYEQYF
v_gene: TRBV12-3/TRBV12-4; d_gene: TRBD2; j_gene: TRBJ2-1; abundance: medium-sized; CDR3nt: TGTGCCAGCAGTTTGGGCGGGGGGTACAATGAGCAGTTCTTC; CDR3aa: CASSLGGGYNEQFF
v_gene: TRBV4-3; d_gene: TRBD1; j_gene: TRBJ1-6; abundance: -; CDR3nt: TGCGCCAGCAGCCGACAGGGATGGGATTCACCCCTCCACTTT; CDR3aa: CASSRQGWDSPLHF
v_gene: TRBV20-1; d_gene: TRBD2; j_gene: TRBJ2-1; abundance: few; CDR3nt: TGCAGTGCCGGGAGGGTCTTTACCTACAATGAGCAGTTCTTC; CDR3aa: CSAGRVFTYNEQFF
v_gene: TRBV6-6; d_gene: -; j_gene: TRBJ2-7; abundance: many; CDR3nt: TGTGCCAGCGGCAAGAGGTCGGGTTACGAGCAGTACTTC; CDR3aa: CASGKRSGYEQYF
v_gene: TRBV28; d_gene: -; j_gene: TRBJ2-1; abundance: few; CDR3nt: TGTGCCAGCAGCTCCGGGGACGTAGGAAATGAGCAGTTCTTC; CDR3aa: CASSSGDVGNEQFF
v_gene: TRBV7-9; d_gene: -; j_gene: TRBJ1-4; abundance: many; CDR3nt: TGTGCCAGCAGCCCCGGACGCGGTGAAAAACTGTTTTTT; CDR3aa: CASSPGRGEKLFF
v_gene: TRBV13; d_gene: -; j_gene: TRBJ2-5; abundance: -; CDR3nt: TGTGCCAGCAGCTTAGCGGGGGTGTTGCTCCGGGAGACCCAGTACTTC; CDR3aa: CASSLAGVLLRETQYF
v_gene: TRBV9; d_gene: -; j_gene: TRBJ2-2; abundance: many; CDR3nt: TGTGCCAGCAGCCCCCCGGTAGAGCTGAACACCGGGGAGCTGTTTTTT; CDR3aa: CASSPPVELNTGELFF
v_gene: TRBV5-6; d_gene: -; j_gene: TRBJ2-1; abundance: many; CDR3nt: TGTGCCAGCAGCCACTACAGGACATCAGGGGCCCCCTACAATGAGCAGTTCTTC; CDR3aa: CASSHYRTSGAPYNEQFF
v_gene: TRBV20-1; d_gene: TRBD2; j_gene: TRBJ2-2; abundance: many; CDR3nt: TGCAGTGCCACTACCGGGGGGTTAGGCCCCGGGGAGCTGTTTTTT; CDR3aa: CSATTGGLGPGELFF
v_gene: TRBV15; d_gene: -; j_gene: TRBJ2-5; abundance: -; CDR3nt: TGTGCCACCAGCAGAGGGGGGGACGACGGGACCCAGTACTTC; CDR3aa: CATSRGGDDGTQYF
v_gene: TRBV7-9; d_gene: TRBD1; j_gene: TRBJ1-4; abundance: many; CDR3nt: TGTGCCAGCAGCGGACAGGGAGGTGAAAAACTGTTTTTT; CDR3aa: CASSGQGGEKLFF
v_gene: TRBV20-1; d_gene: TRBD1; j_gene: TRBJ2-5; abundance: few; CDR3nt: TGCAGTGCTCTGGGACAGGGACTGAAAGAGACCCAGTACTTC; CDR3aa: CSALGQGLKETQYF
v_gene: TRBV6-5; d_gene: TRBD2; j_gene: TRBJ2-1; abundance: few; CDR3nt: TGTGCCAGCAGTTACCTTGGGCGGGGGGGCTCGAATGAGCAGTTCTTC; CDR3aa: CASSYLGRGGSNEQFF
v_gene: TRBV6-5; d_gene: -; j_gene: TRBJ2-5; abundance: many; CDR3nt: TGTGCCAGCAGTTACGGGGGTTCCCAGTACTTC; CDR3aa: CASSYGGSQYF
v_gene: TRBV7-2; d_gene: TRBD1; j_gene: TRBJ1-2; abundance: few; CDR3nt: TGTGCCAGCAGCGAGGGGGCAAATAACTATGGCTACACCTTC; CDR3aa: CASSEGANNYGYTF
v_gene: TRBV7-3; d_gene: -; j_gene: TRBJ2-1; abundance: medium-sized; CDR3nt: TGTGCCAGCAGCTTAAGAGGGGACCGCCTCACTTCGTACAATGAGCAGTTCTTC; CDR3aa: CASSLRGDRLTSYNEQFF
v_gene: TRBV6-6; d_gene: -; j_gene: TRBJ2-1; abundance: many; CDR3nt: TGTGCCAGCAGTTACTCGAATCCGGGGGCCGCCAATGAGCAGTTCTTC; CDR3aa: CASSYSNPGAANEQFF
v_gene: TRBV20-1; d_gene: -; j_gene: TRBJ1-5; abundance: -; CDR3nt: TGCAGTGCTAGGGGGACACCCTTTAGCAATCAGCCCCAGCATTTT; CDR3aa: CSARGTPFSNQPQHF
v_gene: TRBV28; d_gene: -; j_gene: TRBJ2-5; abundance: -; CDR3nt: TGTGCCAGCAGTTCCGCCGGAGAAATACAGTACTTC; CDR3aa: CASSSAGEIQYF